The text below deals with one T cell receptor (beta chain). Germline V gene lookup returns CDR1 SGHNT and CDR2 YYREEE (reference sequence). The length of the CDR3 is 14 residues. V shed 2 bases and J shed 9 bases, with 15 bases lying between them. The data stem from a study of T cells in Graves' hyperthyroidism and ophthalmopathy. As for the study in general: The blood sample was taken at first diagnosis, before treatment began.

Diagnoses were made from clinical symptoms, serum measures (thyroxine and TRAb), thyroid ultrasound and orbital computed tomography. RNA transcripts provided the source from which TCR beta CDR3 regions were amplified. An initial round of RT-PCR targeting the TCR CDR3 relied on the HTBI primer set. TCRdb fed the multiplex PCR reads into MiXCR, producing one record per CDR3 protein. Of about 420,000 distinct CDR3 sequences listed, roughly an eighth are singletons. The receptor was isolated from a woman aged 18-30 years with Graves' hyperthyroidism. The gene calls are TRBV5-4 and TRBJ2-1; D may be TRBD1 or TRBD2 (6 bases each). Sequences were obtained from blood. The CDR3 spells CASSLSGATGEQFF. Here the CDR3 DNA reads TGTGCCAGCAGCTTATCGGGGGCGACGGGTGAGCAGTTCTTC. The full variable domain, completed using reference TRBV5-4 and TRBJ2-1, is ETGVTQSPTHLIKTRGQQVTLRCSSQSGHNTVSWYQQALGQGPQFIFQYYREEENGRGNFPPRFSGLQFPNYSSELNVNALELDDSALYLCASSLSGATGEQFFGPGTRLTVL.